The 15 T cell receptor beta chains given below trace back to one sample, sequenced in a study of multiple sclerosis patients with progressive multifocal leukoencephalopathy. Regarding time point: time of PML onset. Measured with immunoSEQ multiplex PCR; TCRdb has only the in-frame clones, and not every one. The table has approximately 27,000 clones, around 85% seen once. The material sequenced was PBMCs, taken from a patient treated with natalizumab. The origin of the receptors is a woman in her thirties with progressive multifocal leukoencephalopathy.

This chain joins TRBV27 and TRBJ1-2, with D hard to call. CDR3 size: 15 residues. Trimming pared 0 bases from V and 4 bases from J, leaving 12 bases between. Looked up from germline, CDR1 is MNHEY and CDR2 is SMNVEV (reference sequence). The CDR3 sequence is CASSLSALGPYGYTF. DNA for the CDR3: TGTGCCAGCAGTTTATCAGCCCTTGGGCCCTATGGCTACACCTTC.

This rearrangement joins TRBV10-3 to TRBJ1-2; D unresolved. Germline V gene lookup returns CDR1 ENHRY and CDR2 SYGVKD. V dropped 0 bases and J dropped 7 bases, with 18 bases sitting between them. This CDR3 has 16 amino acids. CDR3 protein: CAISESNMLEASGYTF. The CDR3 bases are TGTGCCATCAGTGAGTCAAATATGTTGGAGGCATCTGGCTACACCTTC.

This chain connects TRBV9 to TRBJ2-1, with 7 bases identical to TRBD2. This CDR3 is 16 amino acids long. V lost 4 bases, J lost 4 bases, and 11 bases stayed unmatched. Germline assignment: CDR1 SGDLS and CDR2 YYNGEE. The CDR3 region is CASSLTTGTIYNEQFF. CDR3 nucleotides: TGTGCCAGCAGCCTTACGACCGGGACTATATACAATGAGCAGTTCTTC.

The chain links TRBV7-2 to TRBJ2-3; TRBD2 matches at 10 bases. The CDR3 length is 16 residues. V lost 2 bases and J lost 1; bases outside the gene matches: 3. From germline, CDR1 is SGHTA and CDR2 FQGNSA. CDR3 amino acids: CASSLFGTSGTDTQYF. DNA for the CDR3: TGTGCCAGCAGCTTATTCGGGACTAGCGGCACAGATACGCAGTATTTT.

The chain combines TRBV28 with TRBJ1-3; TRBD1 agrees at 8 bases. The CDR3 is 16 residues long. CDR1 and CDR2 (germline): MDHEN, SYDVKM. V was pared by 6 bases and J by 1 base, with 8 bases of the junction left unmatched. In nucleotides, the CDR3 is TGTGCCAGCAGGAACGCCGGGACAGGATCTGGAAACACCATATATTTT. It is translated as CASRNAGTGSGNTIYF.

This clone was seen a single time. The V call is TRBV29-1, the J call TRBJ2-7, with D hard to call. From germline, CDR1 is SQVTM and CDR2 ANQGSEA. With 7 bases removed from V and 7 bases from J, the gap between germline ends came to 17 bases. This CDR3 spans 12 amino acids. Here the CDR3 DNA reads TGCAGCGCCCGAACATCGGGCTGGGAGCAGTACTTC. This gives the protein CSARTSGWEQYF.

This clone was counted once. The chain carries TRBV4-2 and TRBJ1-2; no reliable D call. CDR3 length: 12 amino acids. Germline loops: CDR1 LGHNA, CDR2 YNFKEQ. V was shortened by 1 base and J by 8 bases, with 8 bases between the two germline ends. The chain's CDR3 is CASSQVAVGYTF. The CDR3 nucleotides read TGTGCCAGCAGCCAAGTTGCGGTCGGCTACACCTTC.

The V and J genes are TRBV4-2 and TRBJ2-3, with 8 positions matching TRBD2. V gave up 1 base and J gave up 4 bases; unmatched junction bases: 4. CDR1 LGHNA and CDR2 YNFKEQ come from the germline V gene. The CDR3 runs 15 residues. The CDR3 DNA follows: TGTGCCAGCAGCCAAGCGGTCGGGGGGGCAGATACGCAGTATTTT. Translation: CASSQAVGGADTQYF.

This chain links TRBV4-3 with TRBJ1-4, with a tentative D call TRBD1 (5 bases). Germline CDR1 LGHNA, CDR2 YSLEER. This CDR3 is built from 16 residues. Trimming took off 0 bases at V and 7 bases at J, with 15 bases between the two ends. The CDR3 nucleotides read TGCGCCAGCAGCCAAGATCATTCAGGGTGGAGTGAAAAACTGTTTTTT. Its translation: CASSQDHSGWSEKLFF.

The CDR3 DNA reads TGCGCCAGCAGCTTGGATGGGTACTCTGGGGCCAACGTCCTGACTTTC. Residues: CASSLDGYSGANVLTF. The chain recombines TRBV5-1 with TRBJ2-6; D call uncertain. Trimming took 0 bases from V and 0 from J, leaving 7 bases between them. The CDR3 loop spans 16 amino acids. Per the germline V gene, CDR1 is SGHRS and CDR2 is YFSETQ.

CDR3 sequence reads: CASSSLWEAFF. In nucleotides, the CDR3 is TGTGCCAGCAGTTCCCTCTGGGAAGCTTTCTTT. The chain is built from TRBV21-1 and TRBJ1-1. TRBV21-1 is deemed a pseudogene. This CDR3 region has 11 residues.

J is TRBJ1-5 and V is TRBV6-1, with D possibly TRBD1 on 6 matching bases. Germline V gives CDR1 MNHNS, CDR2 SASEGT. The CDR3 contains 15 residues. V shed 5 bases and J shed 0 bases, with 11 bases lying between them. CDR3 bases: TGTGCCAGCAGTCTCGACAGGCATAGCAATCAGCCCCAGCATTTT. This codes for CASSLDRHSNQPQHF.

CDR3 DNA: TGTGCCAGCAGCAGACTAGCGGCCACTGGGGCCAACGTCCTGACTTTC. It translates to CASSRLAATGANVLTF. The chain combines TRBV7-3 with TRBJ2-6, with TRBD2 matching 9 bases. CDR1 is SGHTA, CDR2 FQGTGA, per germline. CDR3 length: 16 amino acids. Trimming took 5 bases from V and 2 from J; bases not matched to a gene: 4.

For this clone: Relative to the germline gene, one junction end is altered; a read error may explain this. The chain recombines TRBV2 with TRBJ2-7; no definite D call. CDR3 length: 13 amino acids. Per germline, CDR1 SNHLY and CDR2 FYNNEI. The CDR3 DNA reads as TGTGCCAACAGTGAAGAGCGAGAGTACGAGCAGTACTTC. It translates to CANSEEREYEQYF.

In DNA, the CDR3 is TGCGCCAGCAGCACGGGACAGCCCCGGAATCGGGGCTACACCTTC. The encoded protein is CASSTGQPRNRGYTF. The gene calls are TRBV5-1 and TRBJ1-2, with 7 bases aligning to TRBD1. From germline, CDR1 is SGHRS and CDR2 YFSETQ. The CDR3 length is 15 residues. V lost 4 bases and J lost 8; bases outside the gene matches: 14.